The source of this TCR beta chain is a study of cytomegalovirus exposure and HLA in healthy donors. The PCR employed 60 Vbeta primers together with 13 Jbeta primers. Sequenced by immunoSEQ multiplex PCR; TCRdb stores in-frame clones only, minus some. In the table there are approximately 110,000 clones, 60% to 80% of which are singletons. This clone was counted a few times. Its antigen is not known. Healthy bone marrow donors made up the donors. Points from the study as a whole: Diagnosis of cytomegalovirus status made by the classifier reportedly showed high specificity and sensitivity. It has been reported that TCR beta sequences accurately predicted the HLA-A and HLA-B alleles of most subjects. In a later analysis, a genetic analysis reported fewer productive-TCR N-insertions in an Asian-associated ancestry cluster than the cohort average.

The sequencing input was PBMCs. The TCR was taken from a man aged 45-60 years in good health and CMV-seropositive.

The CDR3 loop reads CASRGAEAFF. DNA for the CDR3: TGTGCCAGCAGGGGGGCTGAAGCTTTCTTT. The rearrangement joins TRBV19 to TRBJ1-1; 7 bases are a match to TRBD1. After removal of 9 bases from V and 6 bases from J, the junction contained 1 base not matched to a gene. This CDR3 region has 10 residues. Per the germline V gene, CDR1 is LNHDA and CDR2 is SQIVND (reference sequence).